The rows below give T cell receptor beta chains drawn from one sample of a study of T cell repertoires in aging, cancer and after chemotherapy. TCRdb passed the multiplex PCR reads through MiXCR, listing each CDR3 protein once. The repertoire holds 9,300 or so distinct CDR3 sequences, with under 45% as singletons. The material sequenced was blood. The source of these receptors is a human donor in good health. Each CDR3 is given with its conserved first and last residue. A D gene is named only where the DNA matches it firmly. Not every row has a clone size; where given, it reads once, few, many or a size class.

DNA: TGTGCCAGCAGCTTAGGACAGAAAGCTTTCTTT
CDR3: CASSLGQKAFF
D: .
size: .
J: TRBJ1-1
V: TRBV11-3

DNA: TGTGCCAGCAGCTTAGCAGGCGGAACCTACTATGGCTACACCTTC
CDR3: CASSLAGGTYYGYTF
D: .
size: .
J: TRBJ1-2
V: TRBV11-2

DNA: TGTGCCAGCAGCCAAGGGAACGGGGCCGGCTACACCTTC
CDR3: CASSQGNGAGYTF
D: .
size: .
J: TRBJ1-2
V: TRBV14

DNA: TGTGCCAGTAGTATAGGTGGGAGTAGCTATGGCTACACCTTC
CDR3: CASSIGGSSYGYTF
D: .
size: .
J: TRBJ1-2
V: TRBV19

DNA: TGTGCCAGTAAAAGACAGGACACTGAAGCTTTCTTT
CDR3: CASKRQDTEAFF
D: .
size: few
J: TRBJ1-1
V: TRBV5-6

DNA: TGCGCCAGCAGCCTCGGACAGGCGAACTTAAACAATGAGCAGTTCTTC
CDR3: CASSLGQANLNNEQFF
D: TRBD1
size: .
J: TRBJ2-1
V: TRBV5-1

DNA: TGTGCCACCTATGACCGTGGCTACACCTTC
CDR3: CATYDRGYTF
D: .
size: few
J: TRBJ1-2
V: TRBV6-5

DNA: TGTGCCAGCGTCCGGGACCCCTACACTGAAGCTTTCTTT
CDR3: CASVRDPYTEAFF
D: .
size: once
J: TRBJ1-1
V: TRBV6-1

DNA: TGTGCCAGCAGCTTGGAGGACAGGTCGTGGGAGACCCAGTACTTC
CDR3: CASSLEDRSWETQYF
D: TRBD1
size: .
J: TRBJ2-5
V: TRBV11-2

DNA: TGTGCCAGCAGTTTAGTCCTGGGAGAGACCCAGTACTTC
CDR3: CASSLVLGETQYF
D: .
size: .
J: TRBJ2-5
V: TRBV12-3/TRBV12-4

DNA: TGTGCCAGCAGTTTAGTCGGTACGGGGGAGACCCAGTACTTC
CDR3: CASSLVGTGETQYF
D: .
size: few
J: TRBJ2-5
V: TRBV12-3/TRBV12-4

DNA: TGTGCCAGCTTGGCCCGGGGGAATTCACCCCTCCACTTT
CDR3: CASLARGNSPLHF
D: .
size: few
J: TRBJ1-6
V: TRBV18

DNA: TGTGCCAGCAGTTTGGGACAGCCCTATGGCTACACCTTC
CDR3: CASSLGQPYGYTF
D: TRBD1
size: .
J: TRBJ1-2
V: TRBV12-3/TRBV12-4

DNA: TGTGCCATCAGCGCCACAGGGTTGGTCTACGAGCAGTACTTC
CDR3: CAISATGLVYEQYF
D: .
size: .
J: TRBJ2-7
V: TRBV10-3

DNA: TGTGCCAGCAGCGGAGGGACAGGGGGGTCCTATGGCTACACCTTC
CDR3: CASSGGTGGSYGYTF
D: TRBD1
size: .
J: TRBJ1-2
V: TRBV7-2

DNA: TGTGCCAGTAGTACCCCGGGGGGGTCTAGCACAGATACGCAGTATTTT
CDR3: CASSTPGGSSTDTQYF
D: TRBD2
size: .
J: TRBJ2-3
V: TRBV19

DNA: TGTGCCAGCAGTTACATCGGATTTCCTCAAGAGACCCAGTACTTC
CDR3: CASSYIGFPQETQYF
D: .
size: .
J: TRBJ2-5
V: TRBV6-5

DNA: TGTGCCAGCAGTGTGTCGGGGCTAGCGGGAGGCGAAACCTACAATGAGCAGTTCTTC
CDR3: CASSVSGLAGGETYNEQFF
D: TRBD2
size: few
J: TRBJ2-1
V: TRBV6-4

DNA: TGTGCCAGCAGCAAGAGTGGCGCCTACGAGCAGTACTTC
CDR3: CASSKSGAYEQYF
D: .
size: medium-sized
J: TRBJ2-7
V: TRBV11-1

DNA: TGTGCCAGCAGCGATTTCAGTGAAAAACTGTTTTTT
CDR3: CASSDFSEKLFF
D: .
size: .
J: TRBJ1-4
V: TRBV5-5

DNA: TGTGCCAGCTCCCGGGTGGGAGTCTGGGACTCCTACAATGAGCAGTTCTTC
CDR3: CASSRVGVWDSYNEQFF
D: .
size: few
J: TRBJ2-1
V: TRBV18

DNA: TGTGCCAGCTCACTTCCACCGGGACAGGGGTACAACGAGCAGTACTTC
CDR3: CASSLPPGQGYNEQYF
D: TRBD1
size: .
J: TRBJ2-7
V: TRBV18

DNA: TGTGCCAGCAGTCCCGGGGGGCCCCAGCATTTT
CDR3: CASSPGGPQHF
D: .
size: .
J: TRBJ1-5
V: TRBV6-2/TRBV6-3

DNA: TGTGCCAGCAGCGGAGAAGACAGAGCCCTATTAACCTACGAGCAGTACTTC
CDR3: CASSGEDRALLTYEQYF
D: .
size: .
J: TRBJ2-7
V: TRBV5-4

DNA: TGTGCCAGCTCACTTACCGGGACAGGAAGCCTTGAAGCTTTCTTT
CDR3: CASSLTGTGSLEAFF
D: TRBD1
size: .
J: TRBJ1-1
V: TRBV18

DNA: TGTGCCTGGAGTGGATTGGGCCAGCAAGAGACCCAGTACTTC
CDR3: CAWSGLGQQETQYF
D: .
size: few
J: TRBJ2-5
V: TRBV30